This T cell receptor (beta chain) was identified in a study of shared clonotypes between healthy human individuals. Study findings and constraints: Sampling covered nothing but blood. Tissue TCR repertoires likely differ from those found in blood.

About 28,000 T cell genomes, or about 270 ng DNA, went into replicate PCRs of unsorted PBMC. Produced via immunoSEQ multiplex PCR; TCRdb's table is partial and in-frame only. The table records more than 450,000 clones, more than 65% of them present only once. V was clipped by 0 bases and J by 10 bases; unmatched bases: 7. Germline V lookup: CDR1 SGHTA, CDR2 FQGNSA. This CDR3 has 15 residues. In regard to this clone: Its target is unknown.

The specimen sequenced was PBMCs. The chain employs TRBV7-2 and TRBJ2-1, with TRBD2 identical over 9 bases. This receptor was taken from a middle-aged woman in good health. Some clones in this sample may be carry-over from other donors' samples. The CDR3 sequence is CASSLAGLASIEQFF. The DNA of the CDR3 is TGTGCCAGCAGCTTAGCCGGACTAGCGAGTATCGAGCAGTTCTTC.